Shown below are 14 T cell receptor beta chains from a single sample sequenced in a study of shared clonotypes between healthy human individuals. The data were produced by immunoSEQ multiplex PCR, yet TCRdb's version contains in-frame clones alone and is incomplete. The sample lists over 700,000 clones; approximately 72% were seen once. What was sequenced was memory CD4+ T cells sorted from blood. Stated subset: CD45RA-negative fraction. These receptors were collected from a woman younger than 45 in good health.

V is TRBV5-1 and J is TRBJ1-2; 9 nucleotides agree with TRBD1. CDR1 and CDR2 (germline): SGHRS, YFSETQ. V dropped 5 bases and J dropped 2; count of bases not matched to a gene: 10. The CDR3 totals 16 residues. The CDR3 loop is CASSSVGDRANYGYTF. CDR3 nucleotide sequence: TGCGCCAGCAGTTCAGTTGGGGACAGGGCCAACTATGGCTACACCTTC.

This clone has a single count. V and J are TRBV7-9 and TRBJ1-4, with a weak D call TRBD1 (5 bases). V dropped 0 bases and J dropped 7 bases, with 15 bases sitting between them. This CDR3 comprises 16 residues. Germline CDR1 and CDR2: SEHNR and FQNEAQ (reference sequence). The CDR3 spells CASSLAQSLGAEKLFF. The CDR3 DNA reads TGTGCCAGCAGCTTAGCACAATCTTTAGGGGCTGAAAAACTGTTTTTT.

This chain uses TRBV28 with TRBJ1-5; possible D gene TRBD1, 5 bases. The CDR3 has 14 amino acids. Trimming pared 4 bases from V and 2 bases from J, leaving 9 bases between. Germline V gene sequence: CDR1 MDHEN, CDR2 SYDVKM. This chain's CDR3 is CASSWEGGNQPQHF. The CDR3, as DNA: TGTGCCAGCAGTTGGGAAGGGGGCAATCAGCCCCAGCATTTT.

The rearrangement uses TRBV9 and TRBJ2-7; D unresolved. The length of the CDR3 is 14 residues. Trimming stripped 0 bases from V and 5 bases from J, with 12 bases between. Looked up from germline, CDR1 is SGDLS and CDR2 is YYNGEE. The CDR3 bases are TGTGCCAGCAGCGTAGCTAATCAGGCCCACGAGCAGTACTTC. Translated: CASSVANQAHEQYF. The full variable domain, its missing parts supplied by reference TRBV9 and TRBJ2-7, is DSGVTQTPKHLITATGQRVTLRCSPRSGDLSVYWYQQSLDQGLQFLIQYYNGEERAKGNILERFSAQQFPDLHSELNLSSLELGDSALYFCASSVANQAHEQYFGPGTRLTVT.

The chain is built from TRBV7-2 and TRBJ2-5, with 8 bases identical to TRBD1. With V trimmed by 7 bases and J by 5 bases, 9 bases remained unmatched. This CDR3 has 14 amino acids. In germline, CDR1 is SGHTA, CDR2 FQGNSA. The DNA for the CDR3 is TGTGCCAGCACCCCCGGACAGGGTTACGAGACCCAGTACTTC. Its protein product is CASTPGQGYETQYF.

The sample holds a few counts of this clone. The chain employs TRBV2 and TRBJ1-2; weak D call: TRBD1 (5 bases). The CDR3 is 12 amino acids. V lost 10 bases and J lost 7, with 16 bases in between. Germline V gene sequence: CDR1 SNHLY, CDR2 FYNNEI. For the CDR3, the DNA is TGTGCCACCACGAGGGGTGGGCGTGGCTACACCTTC. Protein sequence: CATTRGGRGYTF. Full variable domain (outside the CDR3, taken from reference TRBV2 and TRBJ1-2): EPEVTQTPSHQVTQMGQEVILRCVPISNHLYFYWYRQILGQKVEFLVSFYNNEISEKSEIFDDQFSVERPDGSNFTLKIRSTKLEDSAMYFCATTRGGRGYTFGSGTRLTVV.

The genes are TRBV19 and TRBJ2-3, with TRBD2 matching 10 bases. Trimming at V came to 5 bases and at J to 4 bases, leaving 9 bases not matched to a gene. This CDR3 is 16 amino acids long. Germline values: CDR1 LNHDA, CDR2 SQIVND (reference sequence). The CDR3 DNA reads TGTGCCAGTAGTCTCGCCGCAGGACTAGCGGCAGATACGCAGTATTTT. Its protein is CASSLAAGLAADTQYF.

This clone was seen a single time. The J gene is TRBJ2-5, the V gene TRBV28; TRBD2 might be the D (6 bases). The V gene lost 3 bases and the J gene lost 9 bases, with 17 bases spanning the gap. This CDR3 is 14 amino acids long. Germline V lookup: CDR1 MDHEN, CDR2 SYDVKM. CDR3: CASSFGLQGEAQYF. Here the CDR3 DNA reads TGTGCCAGCAGTTTTGGACTTCAAGGGGAGGCCCAGTACTTC.

This chain uses TRBV5-1 with TRBJ2-7; the D gene is possibly TRBD2 (6 bases). Trimming took 4 bases from V and 5 from J, leaving 16 bases between them. Germline loops: CDR1 SGHRS, CDR2 YFSETQ. The CDR3 spans 14 residues. The chain's CDR3 is CASSHGTQLNEQYF. CDR3 sequence (DNA): TGCGCCAGCAGCCATGGGACTCAGCTAAACGAGCAGTACTTC.

The table lists this clone with many counts. Other DNA sequences in this sample translate to the same CDR3. CDR3: CASSLSTVSTDTQYF. CDR3 nucleotide sequence: TGCGCCAGCAGCTTGTCGACGGTTAGCACAGATACGCAGTATTTT. The chain employs TRBV5-1 and TRBJ2-3; D gene ambiguous. Trimming removed 1 base at V and 0 bases at J, with 9 bases between. CDR3 size: 15 residues. Germline values: CDR1 SGHRS, CDR2 YFSETQ.

J is TRBJ2-5 and V is TRBV6-6, with D perhaps TRBD2 (6 bases). The CDR3 has 12 residues. Trimming cost V 11 bases and J 4 bases, with 14 bases left between them. Germline values: CDR1 MNHNY, CDR2 SVGAGI (reference sequence). The CDR3 region has the DNA TGTGCCCTAAGAACGGGAGTAGAGACCCAGTACTTC. This translates into CALRTGVETQYF.

The chain links TRBV4-2 to TRBJ2-7; maybe TRBD2 (7 bases). Trimming shortened V by 4 bases and J by 5 bases, and 21 bases separated the two germline ends. The length of the CDR3 is 16 residues. CDR1 LGHNA and CDR2 YNFKEQ come from the germline V gene. The CDR3 bases are TGTGCCAGCAGCCTCGGAGGGGGGGGAGGCCGTAACGAGCAGTACTTC. It translates to CASSLGGGGGRNEQYF.

This clone was observed a single time. CDR3 sequence: CASSVLANYGYTF. The CDR3, as DNA: TGTGCCAGCAGTGTCCTAGCTAACTATGGCTACACCTTC. The chain joins TRBV6-1 to TRBJ1-2, with D unclear. Germline V gives CDR1 MNHNS, CDR2 SASEGT. The CDR3 length is 13 residues. V lost 4 bases and J 0 bases, leaving 6 bases between the germline ends.

V is TRBV5-3 and J is TRBJ2-3; 9 bases are a match to TRBD2. TRBV5-3 is given ORF status, its function remaining uncertain. J was trimmed by 2 bases and V by 1 base; bases with no gene match: 2. The CDR3 is made up of 15 amino acids. The CDR3 protein is CARSLLAGDTDTQYF. CDR3 nucleotides: TGTGCCAGAAGCTTGTTAGCGGGAGACACAGATACGCAGTATTTT.